This TCR beta chain was documented in a study of type 1 regulatory T cells. A remark on this clonotype: Its antigen remains unknown.

In TCRdb, the reads were re-called with MiXCR into one record per CDR3 protein. The sample comprises about 59,000 distinct CDR3 sequences, around 62% of which are singletons, and approximately 1.8% rests with the top ten. Trimming took 4 bases from V and 4 from J; bases not matched to a gene: 7. Germline CDR1 is SGHRS and CDR2 is YFSETQ. This CDR3 has 16 residues. This rearrangement joins TRBV5-1 to TRBJ2-2; TRBD1 matches 10 bases. The origin of this receptor is a human donor in good health. Sequencing used cultured non-Tr1 T cells, either the whole culture or a sorted T cell fraction (not recorded which). CDR3 loop: CASSGTGTGATGELFF. In DNA form, the CDR3 reads TGCGCCAGCAGCGGGACCGGGACAGGGGCCACCGGGGAGCTGTTTTTT.